This TCR beta chain was captured in a study of T-cell reconstitution after alpha-beta-depleted transplantation in children. Trimming pared 2 bases from V and 0 bases from J, leaving 10 bases between. Germline V CDR1 and CDR2: MGHRA, YSYEKL. This CDR3 contains 16 residues. Preparing the TCRbeta library involved the use of unique molecular identifiers. TCRdb re-analysed the PCR reads in MiXCR, keeping a single row per CDR3 protein. The data hold approximately 270,000 distinct CDR3 sequences, with 9.9% observed a single time. The chain employs TRBV4-1 and TRBJ1-4; D may be TRBD1 (6 bases). The sequence was obtained from a human donor who donated a stem cell graft to a child with SCID. The specimen comprised PBMCs from the stem cell graft donor, sampled from the stem cell graft. The chain's CDR3 is CASSQQRQATNEKLFF. In DNA form, the CDR3 reads TGCGCCAGCAGCCAACAACGACAGGCAACTAATGAAAAACTGTTTTTT.